The 29 T cell receptor beta chains reported below all come from one sample, sequenced in a study of T cells after yellow fever vaccination. MiXCR was run by TCRdb on the 5' RACE reads, yielding one entry per CDR3 protein. The table records 150,000 to 200,000 distinct CDR3 sequences, 8% to 13% of them present only once. The material sequenced was CD8+ T cells sorted from PBMCs, taken 15 days after the yellow fever booster vaccination. These receptors all come from a man between 18 and 35 years old who received the YFV17D yellow fever vaccine.

V and J are TRBV5-5 and TRBJ1-1, with D tentatively TRBD1 (6 bases). CDR1 is SGHKS and CDR2 is YYEKEE in the germline V gene (reference sequence). This CDR3 is built from 12 residues. The V end was cut by 3 bases, the J end by 6 bases, with 9 bases between. The CDR3 spells CASSSTGPEAFF. DNA of the CDR3: TGTGCCAGCAGCTCCACAGGGCCTGAAGCTTTCTTT.

The chain employs TRBV11-2 and TRBJ1-1, with D unclear. The CDR3 extends over 13 amino acids. V was pared by 4 bases and J by 4 bases, with 10 bases between. The V gene's germline CDR1 is SGHAT and CDR2 FQNNGV. The CDR3 sequence is CASSSTRGTEAFF. The CDR3 region has the DNA TGTGCCAGCAGCTCGACCCGGGGCACTGAAGCTTTCTTT.

The CDR3 region has the DNA TGTGCCAGCAGCTACATCCCAGGGGACTTCCAGAACACTGAAGCTTTCTTT. Its translation is CASSYIPGDFQNTEAFF. V is TRBV7-9 and J is TRBJ1-1, with D possibly TRBD1 on 6 matching bases. CDR1 SEHNR and CDR2 FQNEAQ come from the germline V gene (reference sequence). The CDR3 contains 17 residues. The germline V and J ends were trimmed by 4 bases and 1 base, with 19 bases remaining between them.

There are a few counts of this clonotype. The V call is TRBV6-1, the J call TRBJ1-5; D possibly corresponds to TRBD1 (5 bases). CDR1 and CDR2 from the germline V gene are MNHNS and SASEGT. V was shortened by 5 bases and J by 4 bases, with 9 bases between the two germline ends. The CDR3 runs to 13 residues. CDR3 in DNA: TGTGCCAGCAGTCTTAGACAGAATCAGCCCCAGCATTTT. Protein sequence: CASSLRQNQPQHF.

The chain links TRBV20-1 to TRBJ1-2; D call uncertain. The length of the CDR3 is 12 residues. Germline CDR1 reads DFQATT; CDR2 reads SNEGSKA (reference sequence). Trimming shortened V by 4 bases and J by 1 base, and 7 bases separated the two germline ends. CDR3 in amino acids: CSATESNYGYTF. The DNA for the CDR3 is TGCAGTGCTACCGAGAGTAACTATGGCTACACCTTC.

The J gene is TRBJ2-1, the V gene TRBV28; possibly TRBD1 for D (6 bases). The V gene lost 4 bases and the J gene lost 6 bases, with 13 bases spanning the gap. Germline CDR1 reads MDHEN; CDR2 reads SYDVKM. There are 14 residues in the CDR3. The CDR3 spells CASSSQGMGNEQFF. As DNA, the CDR3 is TGTGCCAGCAGTTCTCAGGGGATGGGCAATGAGCAGTTCTTC.

This clonotype was observed a handful of times. The J gene is TRBJ2-5, the V gene TRBV27; tentative D call: TRBD1 (5 bases). The CDR3 contains 14 residues. Per germline, CDR1 MNHEY and CDR2 SMNVEV (reference sequence). The germline V and J ends were trimmed by 7 bases and 1 base, with 13 bases remaining between them. The CDR3 sequence: CASKEQGAQETQYF. The CDR3, as DNA: TGTGCCAGCAAGGAGCAAGGGGCCCAAGAGACCCAGTACTTC.

This chain uses TRBV6-5 with TRBJ1-5; D ambiguous. Per the germline V gene, CDR1 is MNHEY and CDR2 is SVGAGI. The CDR3 runs to 16 residues. V was trimmed by 6 bases and J by 6 bases, leaving 21 bases between them. CDR3 in amino acids: CASSPSVAGKVQPQHF. The CDR3 DNA follows: TGTGCCAGCAGCCCTTCAGTCGCCGGGAAGGTTCAGCCCCAGCATTTT.

This clonotype was observed a handful of times. The V call is TRBV5-5, the J call TRBJ2-5, with TRBD2 matching 8 bases. Trimming removed 2 bases from V and 2 bases from J; junction bases left unmatched: 17. The germline gives CDR1 SGHKS, CDR2 YYEKEE (reference sequence). The CDR3 loop spans 19 amino acids. The CDR3 protein is CASSLTSQRGTRWQETQYF. For the CDR3, the DNA is TGTGCCAGCAGCTTAACGAGCCAGCGGGGGACGAGATGGCAAGAGACCCAGTACTTC.

In its sample, this clonotype was seen a few times. Written as DNA, the CDR3 is TGTGCCAGCAGCCCCGCCAGGGACTACGAGCAGTACTTC. Its translation: CASSPARDYEQYF. The rearrangement uses TRBV12-3 or TRBV12-4 and TRBJ2-7; possibly TRBD1 for D (5 bases). V lost 6 bases and J lost 3, with 12 bases in between. This CDR3 region has 13 residues.

This clonotype was seen only a few times. This rearrangement joins TRBV14 to TRBJ2-3; a possible D gene is TRBD1 (7 bases). CDR1 SGHDN and CDR2 FVKESK come from the germline V gene. The CDR3 is made up of 15 amino acids. Trimming cost V 5 bases and J 2 bases, with 14 bases left between them. The CDR3 DNA is TGTGCCAGCAGCGACCAGGGGGGTGTCACAGATACGCAGTATTTT. Protein product: CASSDQGGVTDTQYF.

There are a few counts of this clonotype. The J gene is TRBJ2-2, the V gene TRBV28; no clear D gene. The CDR3 runs 15 residues. Trimming left V 4 bases short and J 8 bases short, with 17 bases between. Germline V gives CDR1 MDHEN, CDR2 SYDVKM. The CDR3 loop reads CASSSTRAERGELFF. In nucleotides, the CDR3 is TGTGCCAGCAGTTCGACCCGGGCCGAGAGAGGGGAGCTGTTTTTT.

This clonotype occurred a few times. This chain joins TRBV4-3 and TRBJ2-3; D call uncertain. CDR1 LGHNA and CDR2 YSLEER come from the germline V gene. The CDR3 loop spans 16 amino acids. V dropped 0 bases and J dropped 4 bases, with 14 bases sitting between them. The CDR3 DNA follows: TGCGCCAGCAGCCAAGATTCAGGTCTAGGTGCAGATACGCAGTATTTT. It codes for CASSQDSGLGADTQYF.

The rearrangement joins TRBV7-9 to TRBJ2-5, with 14 bases aligning to TRBD2. The CDR3 runs to 17 residues. The V gene's germline CDR1 is SEHNR and CDR2 FQNEAQ (reference sequence). After removal of 5 bases from V and 5 bases from J, the junction contained 10 bases not matched to a gene. Here the CDR3 reads CASSLARLAGGPETQYF. CDR3 DNA sequence: TGTGCCAGCAGCCTTGCTCGACTAGCGGGGGGGCCGGAGACCCAGTACTTC.

The chain couples TRBV29-1 to TRBJ2-1; D is unclear. CDR3 size: 14 residues. The germline V gene has CDR1 SQVTM and CDR2 ANQGSEA. Trimming took off 7 bases at V and 2 bases at J, with 15 bases between the two ends. CDR3 in amino acids: CSALAVSTYNEQFF. DNA for the CDR3: TGCAGCGCCCTCGCGGTCTCGACCTACAATGAGCAGTTCTTC.

The rearrangement links TRBV15 to TRBJ1-5, with unresolved D. Germline V gene sequence: CDR1 LNHNV, CDR2 YYDKDF (reference sequence). The CDR3 has 16 amino acids. V dropped 2 bases and J dropped 1 base, with 12 bases sitting between them. CDR3 protein: CATSRRGGVSNQPQHF. The CDR3 nucleotides are TGTGCCACCAGCAGACGGGGTGGGGTGAGCAATCAGCCCCAGCATTTT.

This chain uses TRBV12-3 or TRBV12-4 with TRBJ2-2, with no clear D. With 3 bases removed from V and 7 bases from J, the gap between germline ends came to 6 bases. This CDR3 has 12 amino acids. The CDR3 protein is CASSLTYGELFF. DNA of the CDR3: TGTGCCAGCAGTTTGACTTACGGGGAGCTGTTTTTT.

This clonotype was seen only a few times. The CDR3 region has the DNA TGTGCCAGCAGCTTGGCGGTAGGGGGAGATGAAGCTTTCTTT. It translates to CASSLAVGGDEAFF. The gene calls are TRBV5-4 and TRBJ1-1; perhaps TRBD1 as D (6 bases). V gave up 0 bases and J gave up 7 bases, with 13 bases separating them. The CDR3 extends over 14 amino acids. In germline, CDR1 is SGHNT, CDR2 YYREEE (reference sequence).

The rearrangement links TRBV29-1 to TRBJ2-5; D is unclear. Per the germline V gene, CDR1 is SQVTM and CDR2 is ANQGSEA. CDR3 length equals 13 residues. The V and J ends lost 6 bases and 2 bases respectively, with 13 bases between them. The DNA for the CDR3 is TGCAGCGTGCTCCGCGGCCTACAAGAGACCCAGTACTTC. This sequence encodes CSVLRGLQETQYF.

This clonotype has just a few counts. This chain links TRBV7-2 with TRBJ2-5; D uncertain. Trimming cost V 0 bases and J 8 bases, with 19 bases left between them. This CDR3 has 16 amino acids. CDR1 is SGHTA and CDR2 is FQGNSA in the germline V gene. The CDR3: CASSLASTVGWSTQYF. CDR3 in DNA: TGTGCCAGCAGCTTAGCGTCGACTGTTGGTTGGTCCACCCAGTACTTC.

This clonotype showed up just a few times. The chain carries TRBV12-3 or TRBV12-4 and TRBJ2-2, with D uncertain. The ends were cut back, 3 bases at V and 4 bases at J, with 9 bases in the middle. CDR3 length equals 14 residues. The CDR3 reads CASSFTRITGELFF. In DNA, the CDR3 is TGTGCCAGCAGTTTTACCAGGATCACCGGGGAGCTGTTTTTT.

This clonotype was observed a few times. The chain carries TRBV7-9 and TRBJ2-5; D is undetermined. Germline CDR1 reads SEHNR; CDR2 reads FQNEAQ (reference sequence). CDR3 size: 12 residues. V lost 3 bases and J lost 5, with 7 bases in between. The CDR3 loop reads CASSFERETQYF. The CDR3 region has the DNA TGTGCCAGCAGCTTTGAGAGGGAGACCCAGTACTTC.

In its sample, this clonotype was seen a few times. CDR3 protein: CASSSHPRLEDNEQFF. The CDR3 nucleotides are TGTGCCAGCAGCTCCCACCCCAGACTGGAAGACAATGAGCAGTTCTTC. The rearrangement uses TRBV7-9 and TRBJ2-1; no reliable D call. V lost 4 bases, J lost 5 bases, and 18 bases lay in between. This CDR3 is 16 amino acids long. Per the germline V gene, CDR1 is SEHNR and CDR2 is FQNEAQ (reference sequence).

This clonotype was seen a few times. The chain links TRBV5-1 to TRBJ2-1; 8 bases line up with TRBD1. Germline trimming cut 3 bases from V and 7 bases from J; bases unmatched to any gene: 12. In germline, CDR1 is SGHRS, CDR2 YFSETQ. The CDR3 is made up of 16 amino acids. Here the CDR3 reads CASSYSWTGPDNEQFF. CDR3 bases: TGCGCCAGCAGCTACTCCTGGACAGGGCCGGATAATGAGCAGTTCTTC.

This clonotype appeared many times. This chain links TRBV12-3 or TRBV12-4 with TRBJ1-4, with D possibly matching TRBD1 (5 bases). CDR3 length: 14 amino acids. Trimming pared 5 bases from V and 4 bases from J, leaving 11 bases between. The CDR3 region has the DNA TGTGCCAGCAGTCCGGGACCGCATAATGAAAAACTGTTTTTT. Translated: CASSPGPHNEKLFF.

The chain joins TRBV11-1 to TRBJ2-1, with 7 bases that match TRBD1. This CDR3 has 15 amino acids. V lost 3 bases, J lost 10 bases, and 12 bases stayed unmatched. Germline V gene lookup returns CDR1 SGHAT and CDR2 FQDESV (reference sequence). CDR3 DNA sequence: TGTGCCAGCAGCTTGGCCGGGACAGTTACAAGGGAGCAGTTCTTC. It translates to CASSLAGTVTREQFF.

This clonotype was seen ten or more times. The chain is built from TRBV12-3 or TRBV12-4 and TRBJ2-2; no firm D call. The CDR3 has 14 residues. V lost 3 bases and J 4 bases, leaving 9 bases between the germline ends. The CDR3 reads CASSLGGSTGELFF. The CDR3 DNA reads TGTGCCAGCAGTTTGGGTGGTAGCACCGGGGAGCTGTTTTTT.

There are a few counts of this clonotype. The chain uses TRBV14 and TRBJ2-7, with D possibly being TRBD1 (6 bases). V gave up 1 base and J gave up 9 bases, with 7 bases separating them. In germline, CDR1 is SGHDN, CDR2 FVKESK. The CDR3 has 11 amino acids. This CDR3 reads CASSQGTAQYF. In DNA, the CDR3 is TGTGCCAGCAGCCAAGGGACAGCGCAGTACTTC.

The rearrangement joins TRBV4-2 to TRBJ2-5; D call uncertain. V shed 4 bases and J shed 3 bases, with 12 bases lying between them. This CDR3 comprises 14 residues. Germline CDR1 LGHNA, CDR2 YNFKEQ. Here the CDR3 reads CASSPPGPKETQYF. The DNA for the CDR3 is TGTGCCAGCAGCCCCCCCGGCCCCAAAGAGACCCAGTACTTC.